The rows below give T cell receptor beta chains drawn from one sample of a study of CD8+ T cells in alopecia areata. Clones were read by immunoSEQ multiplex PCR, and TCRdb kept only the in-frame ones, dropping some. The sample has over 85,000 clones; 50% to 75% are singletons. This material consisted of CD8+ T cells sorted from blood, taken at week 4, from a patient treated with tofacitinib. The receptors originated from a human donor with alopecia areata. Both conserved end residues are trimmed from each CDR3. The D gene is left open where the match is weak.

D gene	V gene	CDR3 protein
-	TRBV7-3	ASSLTSYNEQF
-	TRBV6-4	ASSDGPTETQY
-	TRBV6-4	ASSEGGSNTEAF
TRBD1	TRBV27	ASSIDRANQPQH
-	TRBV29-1	SVEGDQSLYNEQF
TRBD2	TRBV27	ASSLYPSGNGYEQY
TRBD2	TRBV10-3	AISESKAGEETQY
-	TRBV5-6	ASSLLRHETYSYNEQF
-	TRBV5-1	ASSLEGSEPYEQY
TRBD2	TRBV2	ASSELASGPYEQY
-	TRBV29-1	SVNDIGNTIY
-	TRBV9	ASSQWGSTDTQY
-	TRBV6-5	ASSYRPGASYNEQF
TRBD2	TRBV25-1	ASSEWNSGEEEQY
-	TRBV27	ASSLLGDTQY
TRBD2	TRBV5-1	ASSVGVAGGYNEQF
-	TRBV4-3	ASSQVETADNEQF
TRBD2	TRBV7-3	ASSLGLARGDTQY
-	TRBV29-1	SVGGDLYNEQF
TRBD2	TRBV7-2	ASRLELSGKPYEQY